Included here is one T cell receptor (beta chain) sequence, with context. Its antigen is still unknown. Per the germline V gene, CDR1 is SEHNR and CDR2 is FQNEAQ (reference sequence). V lost 1 base to trimming and J lost 5 bases; unmatched junction nucleotides: 4. The CDR3 runs 17 residues. The sample is drawn from a study of CD8+CD57+ T cells in acquired aplastic anemia. On the study more broadly: Mean DNA quantity obtained from sorted CD4+ and CD8+ cells was about 3.5 ug. Overall study findings and caveats: Nearly 30 CD8+ CDR3 sequences were shared between patients and controls.

Patients selected for sequencing had displayed CD8+CD57+ cell expansion by flow cytometry. Genomic DNA, the template, was used for profiling of the TCR beta VDJ and CDR3. A single record per CDR3 protein comes from TCRdb applying MiXCR to the reads. Of hundreds of thousands of distinct CDR3 sequences in the sample, about 50% were seen once. The clonotype comes from a human donor with aplastic anemia. The sample comprised sorted CD4+, CD8+, or CD8+CD57+ T cells (not recorded which) from PBMCs. V gene TRBV7-9 combines with J gene TRBJ1-6; 11 bases align to TRBD1. For the CDR3, the DNA is TGTGCCAGCAGCTTAGGGACAGGGGGCTACAATAATTCACCCCTCCACTTT. It yields the protein CASSLGTGGYNNSPLHF.